This entry lists 14 T cell receptor beta chains sequenced from one sample in a study of T cell changes during pregnancy in multiple sclerosis. Only in-frame clones appear in the TCRdb table, and some are missing; sequencing was by immunoSEQ multiplex PCR. Of tens of thousands of clones detected, 91% appear once; the ten largest clones hold just under 0.5%. The specimen comprised CD4+ T cells from peripheral blood mononuclear cells, sampled in the second trimester of pregnancy. These receptors all stem from a female donor in good health, enrolled as a control in a pregnancy study.

The chain employs TRBV7-9 and TRBJ2-3, with TRBD2 matching 7 bases. This CDR3 is built from 18 residues. Trimming at V came to 4 bases and at J to 3 bases, leaving 16 bases not matched to a gene. The germline gives CDR1 SEHNR, CDR2 FQNEAQ (reference sequence). The CDR3 nucleotides are TGTGCCAGCAGCTCCCCTCGAGAAGCGGGATTTGAAACAGATACGCAGTATTTT. Translation: CASSSPREAGFETDTQYF.

The chain has TRBV29-1 and TRBJ1-1, with TRBD1 matching 7 bases. The CDR3 runs to 15 residues. After removal of 5 bases from V and 1 base from J, the junction contained 10 bases not matched to a gene. The germline CDR1 and CDR2 sequences are SQVTM and ANQGSEA. The CDR3 DNA sequence: TGCAGCGTTCAACTCCTCGACAGGGCGAACACTGAAGCTTTCTTT. Protein product: CSVQLLDRANTEAFF.

The chain recombines TRBV5-1 with TRBJ2-2; TRBD2 matches 7 bases. In germline, CDR1 is SGHRS, CDR2 YFSETQ. The CDR3 loop spans 17 amino acids. With 0 bases clipped from V and 0 bases from J, the junction kept 5 bases outside the gene matches. The CDR3 loop is CASSLALLAANTGELFF. The CDR3 bases are TGCGCCAGCAGCTTGGCCCTCCTAGCGGCGAACACCGGGGAGCTGTTTTTT.

V gene TRBV30 combines with J gene TRBJ2-7; 11 bases fit TRBD2. This CDR3 has 14 residues. Looked up from germline, CDR1 is GTSNPN and CDR2 is SVGIG (reference sequence). Unmatched junction bases numbered 6, after V lost 7 bases and J lost 1 base. CDR3 region: CALKSSGRSYEQYF. CDR3 bases: TGTGCCTTGAAGTCTAGCGGGAGGTCCTACGAGCAGTACTTC.

The rearrangement uses TRBV7-8 and TRBJ2-5; 7 bases map to TRBD2. The V gene's germline CDR1 is SGHVS and CDR2 FQNEAQ. V shed 5 bases and J 3 bases; nucleotides not matched to a gene: 9. This CDR3 contains 15 residues. The CDR3 loop is CASSPKGLAEETQYF. For the CDR3, the DNA is TGTGCCAGCAGCCCGAAGGGGCTAGCGGAAGAGACCCAGTACTTC.

V is TRBV6-5 and J is TRBJ2-2, with D possibly being TRBD1 (5 bases). The CDR3 extends over 15 amino acids. The germline V gene encodes CDR1 MNHEY and CDR2 SVGAGI. V was shortened by 0 bases and J by 3 bases, with 8 bases between the two germline ends. The DNA for the CDR3 is TGTGCCAGCAGTTACTCGGCAGGGCACACCGGGGAGCTGTTTTTT. This sequence encodes CASSYSAGHTGELFF.

The CDR3 DNA is TGTGCCAGCAGCTTAGCGTTGGCCAGGGATAATTCACCCCTCCACTTT. This sequence encodes CASSLALARDNSPLHF. This rearrangement joins TRBV11-2 to TRBJ1-6, with D maybe TRBD1 (5 bases). The CDR3 consists of 16 residues. The germline gives CDR1 SGHAT, CDR2 FQNNGV. The germline V and J ends were trimmed by 1 base and 5 bases, with 12 bases remaining between them. Combining the CDR3 with reference TRBV11-2 and TRBJ1-6 gives the whole variable domain EAGVAQSPRYKIIEKRQSVAFWCNPISGHATLYWYQQILGQGPKLLIQFQNNGVVDDSQLPKDRFSAERLKGVDSTLKIQPAKLEDSAVYLCASSLALARDNSPLHFGNGTRLTVT.

The chain recombines TRBV27 with TRBJ1-6, with 8 bases lining up with TRBD1. Germline V CDR1 and CDR2: MNHEY, SMNVEV (reference sequence). Trimming removed 6 bases from V and 8 bases from J; junction bases left unmatched: 6. The CDR3 runs to 14 residues. The CDR3 DNA is TGTGCCAGCAGCTGGGGACAGGCCTATTCACCCCTCCACTTT. It encodes CASSWGQAYSPLHF.

A single count supports this clone. This rearrangement joins TRBV6-6 to TRBJ1-5, with D possibly being TRBD1 (6 bases). The CDR3 is 15 amino acids. V was shortened by 0 bases and J by 4 bases, with 10 bases between the two germline ends. Per the germline V gene, CDR1 is MNHNY and CDR2 is SVGAGI (reference sequence). Here the CDR3 reads CASSYSNQGNQPQHF. In nucleotides, the CDR3 is TGTGCCAGCAGTTACTCGAACCAGGGGAATCAGCCCCAGCATTTT.

This clone was seen a few times. The chain recombines TRBV21-1 with TRBJ1-6; TRBD1 is the table's D call, not checked against the DNA. TRBV21-1 is a pseudogene. This CDR3 comprises 18 residues. The CDR3 reads CASSKTSRVVVPNSPLHF. CDR3 sequence (DNA): TGTGCCAGCAGCAAAACCTCCAGGGTTGTGGTTCCAAACTCACCCCTCCACTTT.

The rearrangement links TRBV4-2 to TRBJ2-3; 7 bases map to TRBD1. Per the germline V gene, CDR1 is LGHNA and CDR2 is YNFKEQ. Unmatched junction bases numbered 6, after V lost 1 base and J lost 2 bases. The CDR3 has 16 residues. The CDR3 region has the DNA TGTGCCAGCAGCCAAGCTAAGGGGGCCCTCACAGATACGCAGTATTTT. Amino acids: CASSQAKGALTDTQYF.

The chain has TRBV19 and TRBJ2-1; 11 nucleotides line up with TRBD2. Germline V gene lookup returns CDR1 LNHDA and CDR2 SQIVND (reference sequence). The CDR3 has 15 residues. After removal of 6 bases from V and 6 bases from J, the junction contained 7 bases not matched to a gene. The CDR3 DNA is TGTGCCAGTAGGGGACTAGCGGCAGAATTCAATGAGCAGTTCTTC. Its protein is CASRGLAAEFNEQFF.

This chain links TRBV5-8 with TRBJ2-7; no definite D call. Germline CDR1 is SGHTS and CDR2 is YDEGEE. This CDR3 is 15 amino acids long. Trimming removed 1 base at V and 0 bases at J, with 11 bases between. The CDR3 nucleotides read TGTGCCAGCAGCTTGTACGGGTATGCCTCCTACGAGCAGTACTTC. Translated: CASSLYGYASYEQYF.

J is TRBJ1-5 and V is TRBV19; 8 bases align to TRBD1. The germline gives CDR1 LNHDA, CDR2 SQIVND (reference sequence). With V trimmed by 5 bases and J by 3 bases, 9 bases remained unmatched. The CDR3 is made up of 16 amino acids. Written as DNA, the CDR3 is TGTGCCAGTAGTGCGTACAGGGGGGGGACCAATCAGCCCCAGCATTTT. Translation gives CASSAYRGGTNQPQHF. Complete variable domain (other parts from reference TRBV19 and TRBJ1-5): DGGITQSPKYLFRKEGQNVTLSCEQNLNHDAMYWYRQDPGQGLRLIYYSQIVNDFQKGDIAEGYSVSREKKESFPLTVTSAQKNPTAFYLCASSAYRGGTNQPQHFGDGTRLSIL.